Below are 26 T cell receptor beta chains sequenced from a single sample in a study of metastatic and nonmetastatic thyroid tumors. TCRdb re-called clones via MiXCR from the PCR reads. Of over 15,000 clones listed, under 35% are singletons. There were no patients who had received any treatment before thyroid surgery. Sequenced sample: blood. The receptors here all came from a female donor with papillary thyroid cancer or a benign thyroid nodule (not recorded which). Some clones in this sample may be carry-over from other donors' samples.

This clone was seen at least ten times. A single base separates this from a much larger clone, so it may be a read error. The CDR3 reads CVSSYGIGFNQPQHF. In DNA form, the CDR3 reads TGTGTCAGCAGTTACGGCATAGGCTTCAATCAGCCCCAGCATTTT. The V and J genes are TRBV6-2 or TRBV6-3 and TRBJ1-5; D gene ambiguous. The CDR3 has 15 amino acids. Germline V gene sequence: CDR1 MNHEY, CDR2 SVGEGT.

This chain joins TRBV19 and TRBJ1-5; 7 bases agree with TRBD1. The germline CDR1 and CDR2 sequences are LNHDA and SQIVND (reference sequence). This CDR3 has 14 residues. V shed 4 bases and J 6 bases; nucleotides not matched to a gene: 6. CDR3 bases: TGTGCCAGTAGTACGGACAGGCTGGGTCAGCCCCAGCATTTT. This translates into CASSTDRLGQPQHF. Together with reference TRBV19 and TRBJ1-5, the CDR3 gives the full variable domain: DGGITQSPKYLFRKEGQNVTLSCEQNLNHDAMYWYRQDPGQGLRLIYYSQIVNDFQKGDIAEGYSVSREKKESFPLTVTSAQKNPTAFYLCASSTDRLGQPQHFGDGTRLSIL.

V gene TRBV10-3 combines with J gene TRBJ1-5; 9 nucleotides agree with TRBD1. The CDR3 is 14 residues long. Unmatched junction bases numbered 10, after V lost 10 bases and J lost 6 bases. Germline CDR1 reads ENHRY; CDR2 reads SYGVKD. CDR3 DNA: TGTGCCACCCGGTACAGGGGGCATTGTCAGCCCCAGCATTTT. Residues: CATRYRGHCQPQHF.

Regarding this clone: An end of the junction does not agree with germline; a read error may underlie this. This sample also contains other DNA sequences that code for the same CDR3. The gene calls are TRBV9 and TRBJ2-3, with TRBD2 identical over 8 bases. The germline gives CDR1 SGDLS, CDR2 YYNGEE. The length of the CDR3 is 14 residues. CDR3 nucleotide sequence: TGTGCCAGCAGCGGTGCGGGGGGCACAGATACTCAGTATTTT. Its translation is CASSGAGGTDTQYF.

The chain is built from TRBV7-9 and TRBJ2-2; the match to TRBD2 covers 8 bases. Germline assignment: CDR1 SEHNR and CDR2 FQNEAQ (reference sequence). V lost 2 bases and J lost 2; bases outside the gene matches: 1. The CDR3 is made up of 15 amino acids. CDR3 nucleotides: TGTGCCAGCAGCTTAACTAGCGGAAACACCGGGGAGCTGTTTTTT. It yields the protein CASSLTSGNTGELFF. Combining the CDR3 with reference TRBV7-9 and TRBJ2-2 gives the whole variable domain DTGVSQNPRHKITKRGQNVTFRCDPISEHNRLYWYRQTLGQGPEFLTYFQNEAQLEKSRLLSDRFSAERPKGSFSTLEIQRTEQGDSAMYLCASSLTSGNTGELFFGEGSRLTVL.

As for this clone: A read error may account for a junction end that differs from germline. DNA of the CDR3: TGTGCCAGCAGATTGGGGACTAACACAGATACGCAGTTTTTT. Amino acids: CASRLGTNTDTQFF. V is TRBV7-2 and J is TRBJ2-3, with TRBD2 identical over 7 bases. The CDR3 spans 14 residues. Germline V CDR1 and CDR2: SGHTA, FQGNSA.

This chain joins TRBV6-1 and TRBJ2-7; D possibly corresponds to TRBD1 (7 bases). Germline lookup yields CDR1 MNHNS and CDR2 SASEGT. Trimming removed 11 bases from V and 0 bases from J, with 20 bases in between. The CDR3 is 15 amino acids. In nucleotides, the CDR3 is TGTGCCTGGTGCCGAGGACAGGAGGGCTCCTACGAGCAGTACTTC. As protein: CAWCRGQEGSYEQYF.

This clone was observed a handful of times. The chain carries TRBV7-9 and TRBJ2-2, with unresolved D. CDR3 size: 12 residues. Deletions cut 0 bases from V and 9 bases from J, with 5 bases between. The germline CDR1 and CDR2 sequences are SEHNR and FQNEAQ (reference sequence). The CDR3 DNA reads as TGTGCCAGCAGCTTAGCTGCCTGGGAGCTGTTTTTT. Amino acids: CASSLAAWELFF.

The sample holds many counts of this clone. The chain is built from TRBV20-1 and TRBJ1-1, with D possibly matching TRBD1 (6 bases). The V end was cut by 0 bases, the J end by 6 bases, with 8 bases between. CDR1 and CDR2 (germline): DFQATT, SNEGSKA (reference sequence). CDR3 length: 12 residues. The DNA for the CDR3 is TGCAGTGCTAGAGATAGGGGGGCTGAAGCTTTCTTT. It codes for CSARDRGAEAFF.

By share of the sample, this clone is medium-sized. The chain couples TRBV7-2 to TRBJ2-3; no definite D call. The CDR3 totals 14 residues. Germline V gene lookup returns CDR1 SGHTA and CDR2 FQGNSA. The germline V and J ends were trimmed by 6 bases and 1 base, with 11 bases remaining between them. CDR3 sequence (DNA): TGTGCCAGCAGTTTACCTGAACGCACAGATACGCAGTATTTT. Its translation is CASSLPERTDTQYF.

Ten or more counts support this clone. The chain has TRBV4-2 and TRBJ2-3; the match to TRBD1 covers 8 bases. The germline V gene has CDR1 LGHNA and CDR2 YNFKEQ. Unmatched junction bases numbered 9, after V lost 4 bases and J lost 0 bases. The CDR3 runs 17 residues. Here the CDR3 DNA reads TGTGCCAGCAGCCCAAGTGGGACAGGAGCAAGCACAGATACGCAGTATTTT. Translating gives CASSPSGTGASTDTQYF.

This clone was counted only a few times. The chain joins TRBV28 to TRBJ2-5; D is possibly TRBD2 (6 bases). This CDR3 contains 16 residues. V lost 2 bases to trimming and J lost 5 bases, with 18 bases between them. Looked up from germline, CDR1 is MDHEN and CDR2 is SYDVKM. The CDR3 spells CASSLRLMASGETQYF. DNA for the CDR3: TGTGCCAGCAGTTTACGACTAATGGCCAGCGGGGAGACCCAGTACTTC.

This clone is medium-sized in the sample. The chain is built from TRBV2 and TRBJ1-2, with D uncertain. The germline V gene encodes CDR1 SNHLY and CDR2 FYNNEI. The CDR3 loop spans 13 amino acids. Trimming took 7 bases from V and 8 from J, leaving 17 bases between them. The CDR3 DNA sequence: TGTGCCAGCAATAAGGACGAGGGTTGGGGCTACACCTTC. This translates into CASNKDEGWGYTF.

The chain couples TRBV3-1 to TRBJ1-4, with D uncertain. The V end lost 2 bases, the J end lost 8 bases, and 6 bases lay between the germline ends. This CDR3 contains 12 residues. Looked up from germline, CDR1 is LGHDT and CDR2 is YNNKEL (reference sequence). CDR3 in DNA: TGTGCCAGCAGCCAATACGGGGAAAAACTGTTTTTT. Translated, it gives CASSQYGEKLFF.

By its share, this clone is medium-sized. The rearrangement uses TRBV3-1 and TRBJ2-7, with a tentative D call TRBD2 (5 bases). The germline gives CDR1 LGHDT, CDR2 YNNKEL (reference sequence). Trimming stripped 0 bases from V and 7 bases from J, with 10 bases between. The CDR3 runs to 13 residues. The CDR3 spells CASSQEGSGEQYF. The DNA for the CDR3 is TGTGCCAGCAGCCAAGAAGGTTCGGGAGAGCAGTACTTC.

The chain employs TRBV5-1 and TRBJ1-5, with 7 bases aligning to TRBD1. The length of the CDR3 is 13 residues. Germline CDR1 is SGHRS and CDR2 is YFSETQ. Trimming at V came to 5 bases and at J to 4 bases, leaving 3 bases not matched to a gene. The CDR3 bases are TGCGCCAGCAGTAGGGGACAGAATCAGCCCCAGCATTTT. Its protein product is CASSRGQNQPQHF. Using reference TRBV5-1 and TRBJ1-5 for the parts outside the CDR3, the full variable domain is KAGVTQTPRYLIKTRGQQVTLSCSPISGHRSVSWYQQTPGQGLQFLFEYFSETQRNKGNFPGRFSGRQFSNSRSEMNVSTLELGDSALYLCASSRGQNQPQHFGDGTRLSIL.

This clone was seen many times. Being one base from a much bigger clone, this may be a read error. This sample includes further DNA sequences coding for the same CDR3. The chain has TRBV4-1 and TRBJ2-7, with 12 bases lining up with TRBD2. The J segment lost 3 bases and the V segment lost 5 bases, leaving 5 bases of the junction unmatched. Germline CDR1 reads MGHRA; CDR2 reads YSYEKL. This CDR3 is 15 amino acids long. Here the CDR3 DNA reads TGCGCCAGCAGCAGCCCTAGCGGGGGGGGCTACGAGCAGTACTTC. Its protein is CASSSPSGGGYEQYF.

There are a few counts of this clone. This chain connects TRBV6-5 to TRBJ2-7; TRBD1 is a possible D gene (6 bases). The CDR3 contains 16 residues. Germline-derived CDR1 and CDR2 are MNHEY and SVGAGI. The ends were cut back, 11 bases at V and 6 bases at J, with 29 bases in the middle. The CDR3 loop reads CAGARSGGSPRLEQYF. The CDR3 DNA follows: TGTGCCGGCGCCCGCAGTGGGGGCTCCCCTCGTCTCGAGCAGTACTTC.

This clone has at least ten counts. The rearrangement links TRBV7-9 to TRBJ1-1, with TRBD1 as a possible D gene (6 bases). CDR3 length equals 13 residues. Trimming left V 3 bases short and J 4 bases short, with 9 bases between. Germline loops: CDR1 SEHNR, CDR2 FQNEAQ (reference sequence). This CDR3 is CASSFQGSTEAFF. CDR3 in DNA: TGTGCCAGCAGCTTCCAGGGGTCCACTGAAGCTTTCTTT.

The chain uses TRBV7-8 and TRBJ2-7; no definite D call. The V end lost 5 bases, the J end lost 0 bases, and 11 bases lay between the germline ends. The CDR3 is 14 residues long. CDR1 is SGHVS, CDR2 FQNEAQ, per germline. For the CDR3, the DNA is TGTGCCAGCAGCACAGAAGGATTCTCCTACGAGCAGTACTTC. Translation: CASSTEGFSYEQYF.

The chain carries TRBV20-1 and TRBJ2-3; D tentatively fits TRBD1 or TRBD2 (5 bases each). Germline V gives CDR1 DFQATT, CDR2 SNEGSKA (reference sequence). Trimming removed 3 bases from V and 6 bases from J, with 16 bases in between. The CDR3 sequence is 14 residues long. The CDR3 is CSARRARVYDTQYF. Written as DNA, the CDR3 is TGCAGTGCTAGGAGGGCCAGGGTTTACGATACGCAGTATTTT.

The chain links TRBV20-1 to TRBJ2-1; D is perhaps TRBD1 or TRBD2 (5 bases each). With 7 bases removed from V and 4 bases from J, the gap between germline ends came to 11 bases. Germline lookup yields CDR1 DFQATT and CDR2 SNEGSKA (reference sequence). This CDR3 is 12 amino acids long. CDR3 region: CSGGAGYNEQFF. Written as DNA, the CDR3 is TGCAGTGGTGGGGCGGGTTACAATGAGCAGTTCTTC.

This clone was counted ten times or more. The chain employs TRBV6-1 and TRBJ2-3; D remains ambiguous. The germline V gene has CDR1 MNHNS and CDR2 SASEGT. V gave up 4 bases and J gave up 3 bases, with 5 bases separating them. The CDR3 has 12 amino acids. DNA of the CDR3: TGTGCCAGCAGTGGGTGGACAGATACGCAGTATTTT. Its translation: CASSGWTDTQYF.

Of note for this clone: This may be a read error: a much more frequent sequence differs by one nucleotide. This CDR3 is also generated by other DNA sequences in the sample. The DNA of the CDR3 is TGTGCCAGCAGCCTTCCTGGCAAAAACTACGAGCAGTACTTC. It translates to CASSLPGKNYEQYF. The chain employs TRBV5-6 and TRBJ2-7; D not certain. The CDR3 is made up of 14 amino acids. Germline-derived CDR1 and CDR2 are SGHDT and YYEEEE. With 4 bases removed from V and 3 bases from J, the gap between germline ends came to 14 bases.

The genes are TRBV5-1 and TRBJ1-2; D unresolved. V was pared by 4 bases and J by 3 bases, with 16 bases between. The CDR3 has 15 residues. Germline V gene lookup returns CDR1 SGHRS and CDR2 YFSETQ. This CDR3 reads CASSPRFSLDYGYTF. The CDR3 nucleotides are TGCGCCAGCAGCCCACGGTTCAGCCTCGACTATGGCTACACCTTC. The entire variable domain, with the rest obtained from reference TRBV5-1 and TRBJ1-2, is as follows: KAGVTQTPRYLIKTRGQQVTLSCSPISGHRSVSWYQQTPGQGLQFLFEYFSETQRNKGNFPGRFSGRQFSNSRSEMNVSTLELGDSALYLCASSPRFSLDYGYTFGSGTRLTVV.

This clone was counted many times. This chain joins TRBV20-1 and TRBJ2-2; TRBD2 matches 12 bases. CDR1 is DFQATT and CDR2 is SNEGSKA in the germline V gene (reference sequence). The CDR3 has 14 amino acids. V gave up 5 bases and J gave up 6 bases; unmatched junction bases: 4. The CDR3: CSAPRLAGAGELFF. CDR3 in DNA: TGCAGTGCTCCTCGACTAGCGGGGGCCGGGGAGCTGTTTTTT.